This entry concerns a single T cell receptor (beta chain). V lost 1 base, J lost 6 bases, and 9 bases lay in between. The CDR3 runs to 13 residues. The V gene's germline CDR1 is SEHNR and CDR2 FQNEAQ (reference sequence). These data belong to a study of T cell repertoires in cytomegalovirus infection. TCRdb analysed the reads with MiXCR anew, one entry per CDR3 protein. Among about 360,000 distinct CDR3 sequences listed, around 18% were seen once. The sample consisted of PBMCs. The sequence was obtained from a human donor in good health (CMV status not recorded). Some clones in this sample may be carry-over from other donors' samples. The rearrangement links TRBV7-9 to TRBJ2-5, with D possibly being TRBD1 or TRBD2 (5 bases each). In DNA, the CDR3 is TGTGCCAGCAGCTTAGAAAAGGGACAGACCCAGTACTTC. It specifies CASSLEKGQTQYF.